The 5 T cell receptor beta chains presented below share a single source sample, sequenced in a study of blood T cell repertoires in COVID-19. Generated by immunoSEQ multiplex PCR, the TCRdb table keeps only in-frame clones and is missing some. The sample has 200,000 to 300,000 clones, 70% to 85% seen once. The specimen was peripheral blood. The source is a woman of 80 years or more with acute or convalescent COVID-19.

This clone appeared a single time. The CDR3 region is CASSQGRGGGRENIQYF. The CDR3 coding sequence is TGTGCCAGCAGCCAAGGCCGTGGAGGCGGTAGGGAAAACATTCAGTACTTC. This chain uses TRBV3-1 (or the pseudogene TRBV3-2) with TRBJ2-4, with D tentatively TRBD2 (5 bases). This CDR3 has 17 amino acids. CDR1 is LGHDT, CDR2 YNNKEL, per germline (reference sequence). V lost 1 base and J 5 bases, leaving 18 bases between the germline ends.

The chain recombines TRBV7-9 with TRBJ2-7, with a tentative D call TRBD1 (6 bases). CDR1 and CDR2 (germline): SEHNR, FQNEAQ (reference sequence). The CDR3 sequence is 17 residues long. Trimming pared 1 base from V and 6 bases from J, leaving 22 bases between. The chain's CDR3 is CASSLGPRQASPREQYF. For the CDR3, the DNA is TGTGCCAGCAGCTTAGGGCCAAGACAGGCGAGCCCTCGCGAGCAGTACTTC.

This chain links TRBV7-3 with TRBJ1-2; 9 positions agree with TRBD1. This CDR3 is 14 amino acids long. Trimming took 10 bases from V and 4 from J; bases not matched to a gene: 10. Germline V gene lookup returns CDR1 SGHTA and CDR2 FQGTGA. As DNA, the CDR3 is TGTGCCATCAGAGTAGTGACAGGGGGCTATGGCTACACCTTC. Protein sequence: CAIRVVTGGYGYTF.

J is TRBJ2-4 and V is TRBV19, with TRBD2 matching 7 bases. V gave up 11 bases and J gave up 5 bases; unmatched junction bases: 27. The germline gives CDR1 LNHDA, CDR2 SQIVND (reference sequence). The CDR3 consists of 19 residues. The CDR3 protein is CAPGRPREPIRGDQNIQYF. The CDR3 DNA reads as TGTGCCCCTGGCCGACCACGTGAGCCGATCCGGGGGGATCAAAACATTCAGTACTTC. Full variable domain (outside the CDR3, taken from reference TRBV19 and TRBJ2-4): DGGITQSPKYLFRKEGQNVTLSCEQNLNHDAMYWYRQDPGQGLRLIYYSQIVNDFQKGDIAEGYSVSREKKESFPLTVTSAQKNPTAFYLCAPGRPREPIRGDQNIQYFGAGTRLSVL.

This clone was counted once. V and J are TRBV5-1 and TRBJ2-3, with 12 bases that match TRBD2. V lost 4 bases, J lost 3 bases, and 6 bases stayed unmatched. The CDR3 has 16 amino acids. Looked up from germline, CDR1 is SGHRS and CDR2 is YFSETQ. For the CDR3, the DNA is TGCGCCAGCAGCCTACTAGCGGGGGGTAATACAGATACGCAGTATTTT. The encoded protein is CASSLLAGGNTDTQYF. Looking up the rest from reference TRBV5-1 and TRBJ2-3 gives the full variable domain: KAGVTQTPRYLIKTRGQQVTLSCSPISGHRSVSWYQQTPGQGLQFLFEYFSETQRNKGNFPGRFSGRQFSNSRSEMNVSTLELGDSALYLCASSLLAGGNTDTQYFGPGTRLTVL.